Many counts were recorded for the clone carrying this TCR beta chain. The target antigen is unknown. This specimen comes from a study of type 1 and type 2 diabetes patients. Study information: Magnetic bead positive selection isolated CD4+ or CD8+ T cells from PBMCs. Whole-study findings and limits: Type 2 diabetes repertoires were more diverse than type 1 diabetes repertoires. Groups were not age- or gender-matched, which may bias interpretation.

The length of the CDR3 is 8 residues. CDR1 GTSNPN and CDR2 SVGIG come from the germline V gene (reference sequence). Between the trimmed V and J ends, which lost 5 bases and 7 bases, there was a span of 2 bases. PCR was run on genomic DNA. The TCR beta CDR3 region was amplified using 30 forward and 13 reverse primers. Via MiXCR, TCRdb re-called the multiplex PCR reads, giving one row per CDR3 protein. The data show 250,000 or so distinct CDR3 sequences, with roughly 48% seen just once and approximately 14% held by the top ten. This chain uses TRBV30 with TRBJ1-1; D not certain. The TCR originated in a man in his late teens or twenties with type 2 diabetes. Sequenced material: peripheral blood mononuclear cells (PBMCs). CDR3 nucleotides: TGTGCCTGGGGTGAAGCTTTCTTT. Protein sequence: CAWGEAFF.